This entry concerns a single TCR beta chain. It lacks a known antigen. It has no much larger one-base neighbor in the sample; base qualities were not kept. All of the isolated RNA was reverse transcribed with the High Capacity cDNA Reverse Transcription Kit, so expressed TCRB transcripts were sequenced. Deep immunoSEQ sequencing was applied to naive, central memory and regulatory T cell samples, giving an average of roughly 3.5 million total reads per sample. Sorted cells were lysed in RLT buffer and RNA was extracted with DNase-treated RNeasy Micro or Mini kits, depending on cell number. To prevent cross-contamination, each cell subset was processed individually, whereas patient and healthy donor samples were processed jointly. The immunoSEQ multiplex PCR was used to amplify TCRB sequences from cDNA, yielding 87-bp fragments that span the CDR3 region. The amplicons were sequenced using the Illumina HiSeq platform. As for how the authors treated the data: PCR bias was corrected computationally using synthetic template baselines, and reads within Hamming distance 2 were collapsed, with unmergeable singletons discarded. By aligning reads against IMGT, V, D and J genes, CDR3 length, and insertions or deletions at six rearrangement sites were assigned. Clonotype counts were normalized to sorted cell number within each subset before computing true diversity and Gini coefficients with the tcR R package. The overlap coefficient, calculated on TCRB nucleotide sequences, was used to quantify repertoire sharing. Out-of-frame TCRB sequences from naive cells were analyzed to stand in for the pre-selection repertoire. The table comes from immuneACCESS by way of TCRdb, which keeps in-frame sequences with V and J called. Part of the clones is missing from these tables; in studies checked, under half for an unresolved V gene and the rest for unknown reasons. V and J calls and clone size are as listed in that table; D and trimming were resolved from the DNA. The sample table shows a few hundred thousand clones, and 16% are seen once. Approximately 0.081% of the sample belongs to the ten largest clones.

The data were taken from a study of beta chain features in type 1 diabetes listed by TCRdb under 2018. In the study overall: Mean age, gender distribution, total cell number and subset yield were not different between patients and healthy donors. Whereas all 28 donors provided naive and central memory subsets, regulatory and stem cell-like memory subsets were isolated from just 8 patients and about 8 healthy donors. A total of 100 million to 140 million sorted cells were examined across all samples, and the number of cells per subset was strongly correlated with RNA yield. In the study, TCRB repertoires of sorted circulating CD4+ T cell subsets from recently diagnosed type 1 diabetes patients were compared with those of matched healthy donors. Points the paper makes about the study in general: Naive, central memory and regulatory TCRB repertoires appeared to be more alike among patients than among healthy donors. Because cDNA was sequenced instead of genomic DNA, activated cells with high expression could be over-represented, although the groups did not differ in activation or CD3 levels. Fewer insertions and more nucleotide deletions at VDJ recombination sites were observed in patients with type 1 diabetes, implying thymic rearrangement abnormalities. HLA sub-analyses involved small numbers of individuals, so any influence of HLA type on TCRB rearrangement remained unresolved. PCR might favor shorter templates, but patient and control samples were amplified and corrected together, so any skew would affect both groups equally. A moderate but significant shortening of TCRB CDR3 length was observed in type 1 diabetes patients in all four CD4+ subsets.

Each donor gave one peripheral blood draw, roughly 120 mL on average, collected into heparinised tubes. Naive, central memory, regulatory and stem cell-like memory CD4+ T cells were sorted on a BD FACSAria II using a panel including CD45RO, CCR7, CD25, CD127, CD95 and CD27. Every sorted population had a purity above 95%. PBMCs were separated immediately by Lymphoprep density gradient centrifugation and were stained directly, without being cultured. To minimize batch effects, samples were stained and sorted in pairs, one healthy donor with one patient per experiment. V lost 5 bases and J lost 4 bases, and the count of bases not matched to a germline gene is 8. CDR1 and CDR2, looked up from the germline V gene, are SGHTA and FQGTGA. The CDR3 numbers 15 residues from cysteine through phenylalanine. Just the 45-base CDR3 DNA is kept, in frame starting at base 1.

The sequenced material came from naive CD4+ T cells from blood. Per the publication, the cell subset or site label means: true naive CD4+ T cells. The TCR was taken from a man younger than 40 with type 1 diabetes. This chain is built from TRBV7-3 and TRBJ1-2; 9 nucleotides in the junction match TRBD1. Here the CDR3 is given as CASSQRAGQGYGYTF. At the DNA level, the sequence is TGTGCCAGCAGCCAGAGAGCGGGACAGGGCTATGGCTACACCTTC.